This TCR beta chain was recorded in a study of CD8 T cells in Susac syndrome. Germline V CDR1 and CDR2: SQVTM, ANQGSEA. The trim removed 7 bases at V and 5 bases at J, leaving 7 bases unmatched. CDR3 length: 14 residues. TCR beta sequencing was performed on blood CD8+ and CD4+ T cells. The patients who served as multiple sclerosis controls were treatment-naive and had stable or active relapsing-remitting disease that fulfilled the revised McDonald criteria. TEMRA cells underwent FACS enrichment and CD8+ and CD4+ T cells underwent negative isolation. Random hexamers were used to reverse transcribe the RNA input (roughly 0.5 to 1 ug). immunoSEQ multiplex PCR amplified TCR beta CDR3 across 54 Vbeta, 13 Jbeta. TCRdb analysed the immunoSEQ multiplex PCR reads with MiXCR anew, one entry per CDR3 protein. The profile shows 200,000 to 250,000 distinct CDR3 sequences, 85% to 95% of them singletons.

The chain links TRBV29-1 to TRBJ2-3, with TRBD2 matching 12 bases. The origin of this receptor is a human donor with multiple sclerosis. The material sequenced was CD4+ T cells from PBMCs. CDR3 region: CSASSGGAGDTQYF. For the CDR3, the DNA is TGCAGCGCATCTAGCGGGGGGGCAGGAGATACGCAGTATTTT.